This T cell receptor beta chain emerged from a study of cytomegalovirus exposure and HLA in healthy donors. Study findings and constraints: A later analysis linked some 18,000 TCR beta sequences to HLA alleles at 0.05 false discovery rate. The study designated fewer than 200 TCR beta chains cytomegalovirus-associated. Common viral pathogens (according to a later analysis) appeared linked to several of the most significant clusters.

The V gene lost 6 bases and the J gene lost 5 bases, with 11 bases spanning the gap. The germline CDR1 and CDR2 sequences are MNHEY and SVGAGI. The CDR3 totals 13 residues. Amplification used 60 Vbeta primers and 13 Jbeta primers. Profiling relied on immunoSEQ multiplex PCR, and the TCRdb table lists in-frame clones only, not all of them. The sample carries about 200,000 clones, about 81% recorded once. About this clone: No antigen is known for it.

The sequence derives from a woman between 45 and 60 years old in good health and CMV-seropositive. The rearrangement joins TRBV6-5 to TRBJ1-5; D perhaps matches TRBD1 (5 bases). Sequenced sample: PBMCs. The CDR3 DNA reads as TGTGCCAGCAGACCCGACAGAGATCAGCCCCAGCATTTT. Translation: CASRPDRDQPQHF.